Detailed here is one T cell receptor beta chain. These data belong to a study of T cell responses to AZD1222 COVID-19 vaccine. Here immunoSEQ multiplex PCR was the method, and the copy in TCRdb shows in-frame clones only, minus some. This table has 75,000 to 100,000 clones, 89% appearing once. The clonotype originates from an adult in good health. Sequences were derived from peripheral blood, sampled on day 0 of AZD1222 vaccination.

CDR3 nucleotides: TGCGCCAGCAGTCAATCAGGGACAGGTGCTTCGGCGACGAACACTGAAGCTTTCTTT. It specifies CASSQSGTGASATNTEAFF. V is TRBV23-1 and J is TRBJ1-1, with TRBD1 matching over 8 bases. TRBV23-1 is reported as an ORF; its role is uncertain. The trim removed 0 bases at V and 1 base at J, leaving 13 bases unmatched. The CDR3 runs to 19 residues.